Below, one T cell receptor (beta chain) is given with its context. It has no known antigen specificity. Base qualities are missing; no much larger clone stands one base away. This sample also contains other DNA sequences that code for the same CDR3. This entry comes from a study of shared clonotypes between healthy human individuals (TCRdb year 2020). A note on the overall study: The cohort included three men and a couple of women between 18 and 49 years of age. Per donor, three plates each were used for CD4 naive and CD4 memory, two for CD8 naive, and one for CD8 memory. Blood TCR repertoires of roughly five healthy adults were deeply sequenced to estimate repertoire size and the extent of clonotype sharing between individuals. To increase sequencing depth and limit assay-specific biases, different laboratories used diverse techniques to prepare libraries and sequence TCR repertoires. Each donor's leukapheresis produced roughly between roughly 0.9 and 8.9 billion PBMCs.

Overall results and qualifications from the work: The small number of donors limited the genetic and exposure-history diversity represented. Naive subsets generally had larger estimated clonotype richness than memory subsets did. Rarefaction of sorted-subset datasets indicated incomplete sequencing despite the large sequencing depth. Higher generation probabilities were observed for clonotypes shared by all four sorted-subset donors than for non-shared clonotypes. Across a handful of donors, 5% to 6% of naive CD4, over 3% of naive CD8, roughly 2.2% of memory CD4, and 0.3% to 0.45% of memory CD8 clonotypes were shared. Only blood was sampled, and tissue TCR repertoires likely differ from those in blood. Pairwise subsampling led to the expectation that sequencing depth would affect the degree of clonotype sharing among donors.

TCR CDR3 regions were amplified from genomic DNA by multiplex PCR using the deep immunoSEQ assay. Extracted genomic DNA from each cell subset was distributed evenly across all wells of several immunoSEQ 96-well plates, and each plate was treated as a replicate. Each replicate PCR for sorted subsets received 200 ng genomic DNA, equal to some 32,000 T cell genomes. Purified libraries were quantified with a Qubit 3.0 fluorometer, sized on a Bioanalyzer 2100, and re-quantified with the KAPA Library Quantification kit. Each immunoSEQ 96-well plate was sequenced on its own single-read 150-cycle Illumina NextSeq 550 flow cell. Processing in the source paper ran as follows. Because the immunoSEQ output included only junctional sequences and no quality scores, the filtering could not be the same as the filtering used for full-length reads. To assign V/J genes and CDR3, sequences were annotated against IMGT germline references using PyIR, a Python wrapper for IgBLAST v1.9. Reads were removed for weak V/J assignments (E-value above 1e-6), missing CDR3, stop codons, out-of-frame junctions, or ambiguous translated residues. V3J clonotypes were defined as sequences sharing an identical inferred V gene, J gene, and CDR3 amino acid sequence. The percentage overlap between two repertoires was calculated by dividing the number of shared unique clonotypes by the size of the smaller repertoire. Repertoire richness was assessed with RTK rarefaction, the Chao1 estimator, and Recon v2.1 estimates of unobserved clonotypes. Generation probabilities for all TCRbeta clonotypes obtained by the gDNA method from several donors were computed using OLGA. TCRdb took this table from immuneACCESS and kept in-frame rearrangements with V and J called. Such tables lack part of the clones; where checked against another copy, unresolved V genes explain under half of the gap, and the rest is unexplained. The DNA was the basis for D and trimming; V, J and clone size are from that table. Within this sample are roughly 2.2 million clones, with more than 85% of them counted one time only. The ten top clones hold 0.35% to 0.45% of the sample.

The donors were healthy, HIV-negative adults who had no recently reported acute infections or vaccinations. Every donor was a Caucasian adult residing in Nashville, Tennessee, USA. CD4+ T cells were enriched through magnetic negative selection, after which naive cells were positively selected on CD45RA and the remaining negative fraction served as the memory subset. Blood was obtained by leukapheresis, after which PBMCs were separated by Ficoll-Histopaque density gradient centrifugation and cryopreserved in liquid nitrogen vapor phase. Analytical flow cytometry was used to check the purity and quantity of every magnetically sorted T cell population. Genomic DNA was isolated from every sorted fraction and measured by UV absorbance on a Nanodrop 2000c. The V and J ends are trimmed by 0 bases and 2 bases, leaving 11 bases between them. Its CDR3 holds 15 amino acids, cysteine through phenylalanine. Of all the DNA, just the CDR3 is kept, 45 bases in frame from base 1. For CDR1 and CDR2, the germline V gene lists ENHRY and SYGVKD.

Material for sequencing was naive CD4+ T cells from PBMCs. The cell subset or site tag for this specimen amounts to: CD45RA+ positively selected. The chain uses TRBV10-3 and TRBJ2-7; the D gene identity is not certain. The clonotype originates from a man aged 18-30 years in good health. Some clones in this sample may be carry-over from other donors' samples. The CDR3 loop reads CAISESPGSPYEQYF. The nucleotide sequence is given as TGTGCCATCAGTGAGTCCCCAGGCTCCCCCTACGAGCAGTACTTC.